Reported below is one TCR beta chain. The antigen it binds to is not known. Base qualities are not recorded, but no much larger clone differs from it by a single base. This sample stems from a study of radiotherapy plus CTLA-4 blockade in lung cancer (dated by TCRdb to the late 2010s). Notes on the research overall: Objective responses were observed in 15% to 20% of enrolled patients, and disease control was achieved in approximately 30%. Study-wide findings and limitations: Early dynamic changes in blood T cell clones, together with increased serum interferon-beta after radiation, were reported as the strongest predictors of response. After treatment with radiotherapy and ipilimumab, TCR clones that originated in tumors expanded in peripheral blood.

Focal radiation therapy combined with CTLA-4 blockade (ipilimumab) was tested in patients with chemo-refractory metastatic non-small-cell lung cancer. Library generation was performed with the immunoSEQ multiplex PCR assay. Not all clones reach the TCRdb copy of this immuneACCESS table, which keeps in-frame sequences only. Checked studies attribute under half of the gap to unresolved V genes and leave the rest unexplained. For this sample the table gives 81,000 or so clones, of which around 86% were detected only once. The ten most abundant clones make up 0.87% of the sample. V lost 4 bases and J lost 3 bases, and the count of bases not matched to a germline gene is 5. The germline V gene encodes CDR1 MNHNS and CDR2 SASEGT. From its cysteine to its phenylalanine, the CDR3 spans 15 amino acids. Only CDR3 DNA is held: 45 bases, read in frame from base 1.

The material was peripheral blood, obtained from a patient treated with radiotherapy plus ipilimumab. The chain links TRBV6-1 with TRBJ2-3, and 9 bases in between align with TRBD1. The source of this sequence is a human donor with non-small cell lung cancer who had stable disease on radiotherapy plus ipilimumab. The CDR3 protein sequence reads: CASSAQGAWTDTQYF. The sequenced DNA is TGTGCCAGCAGTGCACAGGGGGCTTGGACAGATACGCAGTATTTT.